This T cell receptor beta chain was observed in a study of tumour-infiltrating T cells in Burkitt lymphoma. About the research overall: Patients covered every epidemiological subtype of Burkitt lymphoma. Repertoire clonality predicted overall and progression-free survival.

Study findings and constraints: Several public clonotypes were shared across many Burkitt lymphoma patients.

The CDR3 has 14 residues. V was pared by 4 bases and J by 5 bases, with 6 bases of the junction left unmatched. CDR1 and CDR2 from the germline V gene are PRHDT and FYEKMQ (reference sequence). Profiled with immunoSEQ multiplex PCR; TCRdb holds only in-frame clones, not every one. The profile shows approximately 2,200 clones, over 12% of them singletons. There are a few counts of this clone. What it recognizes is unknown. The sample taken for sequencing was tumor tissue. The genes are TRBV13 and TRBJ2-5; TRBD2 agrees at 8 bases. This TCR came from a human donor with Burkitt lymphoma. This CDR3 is CASSSAGAGETQYF. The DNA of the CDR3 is TGTGCCAGCAGCTCAGCGGGGGCGGGGGAGACCCAGTACTTC.